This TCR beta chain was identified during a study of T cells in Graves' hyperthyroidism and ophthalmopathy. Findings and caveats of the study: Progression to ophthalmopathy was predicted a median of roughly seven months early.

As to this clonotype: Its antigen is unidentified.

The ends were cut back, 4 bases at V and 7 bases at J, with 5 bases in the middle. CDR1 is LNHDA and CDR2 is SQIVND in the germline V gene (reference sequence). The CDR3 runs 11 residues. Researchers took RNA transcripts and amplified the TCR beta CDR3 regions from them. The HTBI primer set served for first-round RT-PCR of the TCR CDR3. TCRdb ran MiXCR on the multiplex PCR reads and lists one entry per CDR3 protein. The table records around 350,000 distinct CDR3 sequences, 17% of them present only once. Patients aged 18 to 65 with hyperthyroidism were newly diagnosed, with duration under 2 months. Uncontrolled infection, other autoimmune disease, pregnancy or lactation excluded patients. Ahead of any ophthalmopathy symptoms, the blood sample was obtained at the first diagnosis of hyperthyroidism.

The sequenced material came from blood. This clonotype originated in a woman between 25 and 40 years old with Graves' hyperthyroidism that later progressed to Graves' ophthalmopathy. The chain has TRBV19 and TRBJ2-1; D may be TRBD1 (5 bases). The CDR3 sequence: CASSTGNEQFF. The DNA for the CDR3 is TGTGCCAGTAGTACAGGGAATGAGCAGTTCTTC.